This T cell receptor (beta chain) stems from a study of blood T cell repertoires in COVID-19. Study-wide context: Italy, Spain and the United States were the sources of the convalescent and acute COVID-19 samples. The analysed material was cDNA or gDNA that came from T cells, B-cell-depleted T cells, or PBMCs.

Method: immunoSEQ multiplex PCR; TCRdb's copy keeps in-frame clones and lacks some. Altogether 250,000 to 300,000 clones are present, 80% to 90% being singletons, with the ten largest covering over 5%. The CDR3 extends over 16 amino acids. The germline V and J ends were trimmed by 3 bases and 0 bases, with 11 bases remaining between them. Germline assignment: CDR1 SGHDN and CDR2 FVKESK. Seattle-derived patients entered the study during active infection and were followed longitudinally. V usage is TRBV14 and J usage is TRBJ1-4; D gene unclear. This TCR came from a woman in her 50s with COVID-19, enrolled during active disease. The sequenced sample consisted of peripheral blood. CDR3 DNA sequence: TGTGCCAGCAGCCATCGACTGCCCGCAACTAATGAAAAACTGTTTTTT. Amino acid sequence: CASSHRLPATNEKLFF.